This T cell receptor (beta chain) came from a study of CD8+ T cells in alopecia areata. Study summary: Tofacitinib ran for 6 to 18 months before 6 months off drug.

Germline loops: CDR1 SGHTA, CDR2 FQGNSA. The V end lost 4 bases, the J end lost 7 bases, and 11 bases lay between the germline ends. The CDR3 covers 12 residues. Extraction and reverse transcription of RNA yielded cDNA as the sequencing template. TCRdb keeps only in-frame clones here, not all; method: immunoSEQ multiplex PCR. Among about 200,000 clones listed, roughly 57% were seen once. Notes on this clone: Its antigen is currently unknown.

Study outcomes and limitations: Shared TCR sequences were less clear between patients than in mice, possibly partly from HLA diversity.

Lesional scalp tissue (obtained by punch biopsy) and peripheral blood were collected from alopecia areata patients. The sequenced sample was CD4+ T cells sorted from blood, obtained at week 0. The TCR originated in a human donor with alopecia areata. V and J are TRBV7-2 and TRBJ2-7, with unresolved D. This CDR3 is CASSSVTDEQYF. CDR3 nucleotide sequence: TGTGCCAGCAGCTCAGTTACGGATGAGCAGTACTTC.